This TCR beta chain appears in the sequencing data of a study of graft-versus-host responses after intestinal transplantation. Study background: For 3 to 4 years after anti-thymocyte globulin induction, all recipients took tacrolimus and steroids.

Clones were sequenced by immunoSEQ multiplex PCR, and TCRdb holds only the in-frame ones, with some missing. This sample has just under 55,000 clones, with 91% found just once. Notes on the study in general: GvH clonotypes were identified within recipient marrow, with a subset emerging first in ileum or blood.

A word on this clone: Its antigen is undetermined.

Germline V gene sequence: CDR1 WSHSY, CDR2 SAAADI. The CDR3 totals 14 residues. V lost 5 bases, J lost 4 bases, and 13 bases lay in between. This clonotype originated in a human patient who received an intestinal transplant, so some T cells may come from the graft donor. Sample: PBMCs, taken approximately 97 weeks after intestinal transplant. The chain carries TRBV10-2 and TRBJ2-3; a weak D match, TRBD2 (5 bases). The CDR3 DNA reads as TGCGCCAGCAGTTTGCGGGCGGGCCCAGATACGCAGTATTTT. Translated: CASSLRAGPDTQYF.